This entry features one T cell receptor beta chain sequence. Its antigen is unknown. This entry is derived from a study of vaccination effects on CD4 cells after COVID-19. Across the whole study: Each person got two doses of an mRNA SARS-CoV-2 vaccine, BNT162b2 or mRNA-1273. Overall study results and limits: Late in the post-vaccination period, infection-induced and vaccine-induced clones underwent marked clonal contraction.

ViraFEST used viral peptide pools to expand antigen-specific CD4+ T cells before sequencing. Scientists isolated CD4+ T cells after a roughly 9-day culture period ended. Vaccine recipients, nucleocapsid antibody negative, had no prior SARS-CoV-2 infection. Cultures received IL-2 medium that replaced half the medium on days 3 and 7. The CDR3 contains 12 residues. Germline V gene sequence: CDR1 SGHTA, CDR2 FQGNSA. Trimming pared 7 bases from V and 8 bases from J, leaving 14 bases between. TCRdb keeps only in-frame clones here, not all; method: immunoSEQ multiplex PCR. The profile covers approximately 30,000 clones, with roughly two thirds appearing a single time and 25% to 30% taken by the ten largest.

Sequencing was performed on CD4+ T cells from PBMCs cultured with HCoV-229E spike peptides, taken before COVID-19 vaccination. The chain couples TRBV7-2 to TRBJ1-2; tentative D call: TRBD1 (6 bases). This TCR was recovered from a human donor who received a COVID-19 vaccine. The chain's CDR3 is CASTLGGEGYTF. The CDR3 DNA follows: TGTGCCAGCACCCTAGGGGGTGAAGGCTACACCTTC. Drawing the rest from reference TRBV7-2 and TRBJ1-2, the complete variable domain is GAGVSQSPSNKVTEKGKDVELRCDPISGHTALYWYRQSLGQGLEFLIYFQGNSAPDKSGLPSDRFSAERTGGSVSTLTIQRTQQEDSAVYLCASTLGGEGYTFGSGTRLTVV.